The clone carrying this T cell receptor beta chain came up a few times. These data come from a study of regulatory T cells in long-lasting Graves disease. Per germline, CDR1 KGHSH and CDR2 LQKENI. V was clipped by 3 bases and J by 5 bases; unmatched bases: 5. This CDR3 contains 14 residues. The sample's time point: newly diagnosed GD, antithyroid drugs for less than 3 months. Extracted RNA from PBMCs served as the source of the TCR library. Recruitment took place at an endocrinology department in Xi'an, China. Researchers made TCR beta libraries by using iRepertoire HTBI primers and running Arm-PCR on CDR3 regions. Each CDR3 protein gets one entry after TCRdb re-called the multiplex PCR reads with MiXCR. There are 360,000 or so distinct CDR3 sequences in the sample; approximately 15% occur only once, and roughly 27% lies in the top ten. The sample also formed part of further work on T cells in Graves' hyperthyroidism and ophthalmopathy. As that study records: Across 18 months, stable Graves' hyperthyroidism was marked by no progression to ophthalmopathy. Clonotypes that were expanded in thyroid above 0.001 mostly appeared in blood too.

This TCR derives from a man in his forties or fifties with Graves disease. The sample here was peripheral blood mononuclear cells (PBMCs), taken at new diagnosis, from a patient treated with antithyroid drugs. This chain joins TRBV18 and TRBJ2-5, with TRBD2 identical over 8 bases. The CDR3 DNA is TGTGCCAGCTCACCTGCGGGAGGAGCGGAGACCCAGTACTTC. Protein product: CASSPAGGAETQYF.